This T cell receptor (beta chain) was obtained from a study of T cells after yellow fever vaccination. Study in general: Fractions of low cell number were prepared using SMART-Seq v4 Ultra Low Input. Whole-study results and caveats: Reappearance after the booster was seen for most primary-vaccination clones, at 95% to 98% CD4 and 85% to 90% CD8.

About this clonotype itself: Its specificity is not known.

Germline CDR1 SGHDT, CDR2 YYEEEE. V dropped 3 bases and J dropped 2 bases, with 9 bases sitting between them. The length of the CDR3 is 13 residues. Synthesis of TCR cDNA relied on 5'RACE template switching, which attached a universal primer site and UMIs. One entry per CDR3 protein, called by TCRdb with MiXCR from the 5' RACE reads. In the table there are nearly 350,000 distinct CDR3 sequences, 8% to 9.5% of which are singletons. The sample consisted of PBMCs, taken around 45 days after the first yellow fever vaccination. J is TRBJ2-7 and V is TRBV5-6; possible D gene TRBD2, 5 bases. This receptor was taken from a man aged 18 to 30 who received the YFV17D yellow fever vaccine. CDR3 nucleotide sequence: TGTGCCAGCAGCTCCGGGGTCCCCTACGAGCAGTACTTC. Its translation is CASSSGVPYEQYF.